The clone carrying this T cell receptor beta chain has more than one count but fewer than ten. As yet, its antigen is unknown. Primers included in the PCR were 60 Vbeta and 13 Jbeta primers. The table came from immunoSEQ multiplex PCR; TCRdb's copy has only in-frame clones and leaves some out. This table holds about 190,000 clones, roughly 74% found once. This record belongs to a study of cytomegalovirus exposure and HLA in healthy donors. Points from the study as a whole: Listed as cytomegalovirus-associated were more than 150 TCR beta chains. There were some public TCRs occurring in many donors, but most TCR sequences were rare.

CDR3 size: 15 residues. Germline V gene sequence: CDR1 SGDLS, CDR2 YYNGEE. Unmatched junction bases numbered 6, after V lost 2 bases and J lost 4 bases. V gene TRBV9 combines with J gene TRBJ1-2; 9 nucleotides match TRBD1. This receptor was taken from a woman under 40 in good health and CMV-seropositive. Sample: PBMCs. The CDR3 loop is CASSVETGGIYGYTF. The CDR3 DNA reads TGTGCCAGCAGCGTTGAGACAGGGGGGATCTATGGCTACACCTTC.